A single sample gave rise to the 19 T cell receptor beta chains below, sequenced in a study of cytomegalovirus exposure and HLA in healthy donors. With 60 Vbeta and 13 Jbeta primers, the PCR was carried out. TCRdb's table, derived via immunoSEQ multiplex PCR, lists solely in-frame clones and lacks some. Of over 150,000 clones listed, over 65% are singletons. Sample: PBMCs. These receptors came from a middle-aged woman in good health and CMV-seronegative.

About this clone: Other nucleotide sequences from this sample produce the same CDR3. The genes are TRBV30 and TRBJ2-5; TRBD2 is a possible D gene (5 bases). The CDR3 runs to 15 residues. Germline V gene sequence: CDR1 GTSNPN, CDR2 SVGIG (reference sequence). The ends were cut back, 0 bases at V and 1 base at J, with 12 bases in the middle. CDR3 nucleotides: TGTGCCTGGAGTGTACAAGCGGTCCCCCAAGAGACCCAGTACTTC. Amino acids: CAWSVQAVPQETQYF. The entire variable domain, with the rest obtained from reference TRBV30 and TRBJ2-5, is as follows: SQTIHQWPATLVQPVGSPLSLECTVEGTSNPNLYWYRQAAGRGLQLLFYSVGIGQISSEVPQNLSASRPQDRQFILSSKKLLLSDSGFYLCAWSVQAVPQETQYFGPGTRLLVL.

The chain is built from TRBV7-9 and TRBJ1-4; unclear D gene. CDR3 size: 13 residues. Germline CDR1 and CDR2: SEHNR and FQNEAQ (reference sequence). The V end was cut by 8 bases, the J end by 8 bases, with 15 bases between. The CDR3 coding sequence is TGTGCCAGCGGGAGAGGGAAAGGCGAAAAACTGTTTTTT. As protein: CASGRGKGEKLFF.

This clone showed up just a few times. This chain joins TRBV5-1 and TRBJ1-1, with 9 bases fitting TRBD1. The V gene end was trimmed by 4 bases and the J gene end by 0 bases; junction bases not matched to a gene: 22. The CDR3 spans 21 residues. The V gene's germline CDR1 is SGHRS and CDR2 YFSETQ. CDR3 region: CASSRKTGGGERDGMNTEAFF. Here the CDR3 DNA reads TGCGCCAGCAGCAGAAAAACAGGGGGCGGGGAGCGAGATGGAATGAACACTGAAGCTTTCTTT.

The sample holds a few counts of this clone. The same CDR3 arises from other DNA sequences in this sample as well. The V gene is TRBV15, the J gene TRBJ1-5, with D maybe TRBD1 (5 bases). CDR1 and CDR2 from the germline V gene are LNHNV and YYDKDF (reference sequence). The germline V and J ends were trimmed by 5 bases and 2 bases, with 10 bases remaining between them. The CDR3 runs to 14 residues. CDR3 sequence reads: CATSRGGGNQPQHF. CDR3 bases: TGTGCCACCAGCCGGGGGGGTGGCAATCAGCCCCAGCATTTT.

This clone was seen only once. The chain combines TRBV19 with TRBJ2-1; 7 bases map to TRBD2. CDR1 is LNHDA and CDR2 is SQIVND in the germline V gene (reference sequence). V lost 2 bases, J lost 8 bases, and 9 bases stayed unmatched. CDR3 length: 15 amino acids. The CDR3 bases are TGTGCCAGTAGTATATTGGCGGGAGACTGGGATGAGCAGTTCTTC. Translated, it gives CASSILAGDWDEQFF.

This clone was counted a single time. V and J are TRBV5-5 and TRBJ2-1; possibly TRBD1 for D (6 bases). CDR3 size: 15 residues. Trimming cost V 4 bases and J 2 bases, with 13 bases left between them. Germline CDR1 is SGHKS and CDR2 is YYEKEE (reference sequence). In DNA, the CDR3 is TGTGCCAGCAGCCAGGGACACACGCCCTACAATGAGCAGTTCTTC. This codes for CASSQGHTPYNEQFF.

This sequence joins TRBV5-1 and TRBJ2-3; perhaps TRBD1 as D (5 bases). Trimming removed 1 base from V and 3 bases from J, with 12 bases in between. This CDR3 comprises 15 residues. The germline gives CDR1 SGHRS, CDR2 YFSETQ. This chain's CDR3 is CASSLFSPGTDTQYF. The CDR3, as DNA: TGCGCCAGCAGCTTGTTTAGCCCAGGGACAGATACGCAGTATTTT. Looking up the rest from reference TRBV5-1 and TRBJ2-3 gives the full variable domain: KAGVTQTPRYLIKTRGQQVTLSCSPISGHRSVSWYQQTPGQGLQFLFEYFSETQRNKGNFPGRFSGRQFSNSRSEMNVSTLELGDSALYLCASSLFSPGTDTQYFGPGTRLTVL.

The V call is TRBV29-1, the J call TRBJ2-1, with TRBD2 matching over 12 bases. The CDR3 contains 13 residues. Germline assignment: CDR1 SQVTM and CDR2 ANQGSEA. Trimming took 7 bases from V and 8 from J; bases not matched to a gene: 6. CDR3 residues: CSGRTSGTDEQFF. CDR3 nucleotide sequence: TGCAGCGGACGGACTAGCGGGACGGATGAGCAGTTCTTC.

The table lists this clone with a count of one. This chain uses TRBV27 with TRBJ1-2; 9 bases agree with TRBD1. After removal of 5 bases from V and 6 bases from J, the junction contained 4 bases not matched to a gene. CDR1 is MNHEY and CDR2 is SMNVEV in the germline V gene (reference sequence). The CDR3 runs to 13 residues. In DNA, the CDR3 is TGTGCCAGCAGTCGGGACAGGGCCGATGGCTACACCTTC. Residues: CASSRDRADGYTF.

This chain links TRBV5-1 with TRBJ1-2; D not resolved. Germline CDR1 is SGHRS and CDR2 is YFSETQ. The CDR3 length is 14 residues. V gave up 0 bases and J gave up 5 bases, with 11 bases separating them. For the CDR3, the DNA is TGCGCCAGCAGCTTGGAGTCAGGTGATTATGGCTACACCTTC. Translated: CASSLESGDYGYTF.

V usage is TRBV4-1 and J usage is TRBJ1-1; D is unclear. Germline assignment: CDR1 MGHRA and CDR2 YSYEKL. The CDR3 is made up of 14 amino acids. V was clipped by 4 bases and J by 4 bases, with 13 bases between them. The CDR3 reads CASSPSQRGTEAFF. In DNA form, the CDR3 reads TGCGCCAGCAGCCCCAGCCAGCGCGGCACTGAAGCTTTCTTT.

The chain recombines TRBV5-1 with TRBJ1-2; TRBD1 matches 8 bases. This CDR3 spans 14 amino acids. After removal of 0 bases from V and 8 bases from J, the junction contained 6 bases not matched to a gene. CDR1 is SGHRS, CDR2 YFSETQ, per germline. The CDR3 sequence: CASSLGGQELGYTF. The CDR3 DNA reads TGCGCCAGCAGCTTGGGGGGACAGGAATTAGGCTACACCTTC.

The chain employs TRBV19 and TRBJ2-1; TRBD2 agrees at 8 bases. The V segment lost 4 bases and the J segment 8 bases; nucleotides outside the gene matches: 10. The CDR3 extends over 15 amino acids. The germline CDR1 and CDR2 sequences are LNHDA and SQIVND (reference sequence). DNA for the CDR3: TGTGCCAGTAGTAGCTCCTCGCGGGAGGCATATGAGCAGTTCTTC. It yields the protein CASSSSSREAYEQFF.

The J gene is TRBJ2-2, the V gene TRBV13, with 10 bases matching TRBD2. V trimming: 3 bases; J trimming: 7 bases; junction bases outside the gene matches: 8. Germline V CDR1 and CDR2: PRHDT, FYEKMQ (reference sequence). There are 16 residues in the CDR3. CDR3 loop: CASSFRLAGVNGELFF. The CDR3 DNA reads TGTGCCAGCAGCTTTCGGCTAGCGGGAGTGAACGGGGAGCTGTTTTTT. Together with reference TRBV13 and TRBJ2-2, the CDR3 gives the full variable domain: AAGVIQSPRHLIKEKRETATLKCYPIPRHDTVYWYQQGPGQDPQFLISFYEKMQSDKGSIPDRFSAQQFSDYHSELNMSSLELGDSALYFCASSFRLAGVNGELFFGEGSRLTVL.

This clone occurred once. This chain connects TRBV4-2 to TRBJ1-2, with 7 bases identical to TRBD1. The CDR3 runs 19 residues. V lost 0 bases and J lost 0; bases outside the gene matches: 13. CDR1 is LGHNA, CDR2 YNFKEQ, per germline. The CDR3 reads CASSQDPIGLTGSNYGYTF. CDR3 in DNA: TGTGCCAGCAGCCAAGATCCTATCGGGCTGACAGGGTCTAACTATGGCTACACCTTC.

V gene TRBV10-3 combines with J gene TRBJ1-1, with D perhaps matching TRBD1 (5 bases). This CDR3 is 14 amino acids long. Deletions cut 3 bases from V and 7 bases from J, with 15 bases between. Germline V gene data show CDR1 as ENHRY and CDR2 as SYGVKD. The CDR3 nucleotides read TGTGCCATCAGTGACCAGCCCAGGGAATTTGAAGCTTTCTTT. Protein sequence: CAISDQPREFEAFF.

The gene calls are TRBV28 and TRBJ1-3; possibly TRBD1 for D (6 bases). Germline V CDR1 and CDR2: MDHEN, SYDVKM. V was clipped by 6 bases and J by 8 bases, with 14 bases between them. CDR3 length: 13 residues. The CDR3 is CASRGTSGYTIYF. The DNA for the CDR3 is TGTGCCAGCAGAGGGACATCTGGCTACACCATATATTTT.

This rearrangement joins TRBV6-1 to TRBJ1-3; D is perhaps TRBD1 (6 bases). Germline assignment: CDR1 MNHNS and CDR2 SASEGT. The CDR3 has 15 residues. The V end was cut by 7 bases, the J end by 0 bases, with 13 bases between. DNA of the CDR3: TGTGCCAGCACCGTCGCAGGGGACTCTGGAAACACCATATATTTT. Its translation is CASTVAGDSGNTIYF.

V usage is TRBV2 and J usage is TRBJ2-7, with TRBD1 matching over 8 bases. CDR1 and CDR2 from the germline V gene are SNHLY and FYNNEI. The J segment lost 3 bases and the V segment lost 6 bases, leaving 4 bases of the junction unmatched. The CDR3 totals 13 residues. CDR3 sequence: CASSSDRDYEQYF. The CDR3, as DNA: TGTGCCAGCAGCTCGGACAGGGACTACGAGCAGTACTTC.